These T cell receptor beta chains were read from a single sample in a study of T cell changes during pregnancy in multiple sclerosis. Using immunoSEQ multiplex PCR, the repertoire was profiled, and TCRdb retains in-frame clones only, with some absent. The sample shows more than 40,000 clones, roughly 90% of them seen only once. Specimen: peripheral blood, collected in the first trimester of pregnancy. Receptor source: a female donor in good health, enrolled as a control in a pregnancy study. CDR3s include the opening cysteine and the closing phenylalanine or tryptophan. Fields, in order: D gene, clone size, J gene, CDR3 length, V gene, CDR3 DNA, CDR3 protein. A D gene is named only where the DNA matches it firmly. Expanded clones get a size class; other rows say once, few or many, or leave the size out.

>TRBD1|NA|TRBJ2-3|14|TRBV29-1
TGCAGCGTTGAATTGACAGGGGGCACAGATACGCAGTATTTT
CSVELTGGTDTQYF
>NA|NA|TRBJ1-4|14|TRBV19
TGTGCCAGTAGTAGCGGGGGTAAGGGCGAAAAACTGTTTTTT
CASSSGGKGEKLFF
>NA|NA|TRBJ2-7|12|TRBV19
TGTGCCAGTAGTGAAGGGGTGGACGAGCAGTACTTC
CASSEGVDEQYF
>TRBD1|once|TRBJ1-2|15|TRBV4-1
TGCGCCAGCAGCCAAGATATCGACAGGGGGCAGGGCTACACCTTC
CASSQDIDRGQGYTF
>NA|NA|TRBJ2-5|15|TRBV30
TGTGCCTGGAGTCCTATTGTCGGGGGTCGAGAGACCCAGTACTTC
CAWSPIVGGRETQYF
>TRBD2|NA|TRBJ2-7|15|TRBV6-1
TGTGCCAGCAGTGAAGCGGCGGGGGTGGCTGGCGAGCAGTACTTC
CASSEAAGVAGEQYF
>NA|NA|TRBJ1-1|15|TRBV28
TGTGCCAGCGCAATGGGCGGGGGGTTCGGCACTGAAGCTTTCTTT
CASAMGGGFGTEAFF
>NA|NA|TRBJ2-4|15|TRBV6-6
TGTGCCAGCAGTTTTGGGGGACTAGCCAAAAACATTCAGTACTTC
CASSFGGLAKNIQYF
>NA|NA|TRBJ1-2|17|TRBV7-8
TGTGCCAGCAGTTATTATAGGACAGCCCCAAGGGGTGGTGGCTACACCTTC
CASSYYRTAPRGGGYTF
>NA|NA|TRBJ1-5|13|TRBV25-1
TGTGCCAGCAGTGCGGGGGGCAATCAGCCCCAGCATTTT
CASSAGGNQPQHF
>NA|NA|TRBJ2-3|13|TRBV10-3
TGTGCCATCAGTGAGCCGAACCGGGATACGCAGTATTTT
CAISEPNRDTQYF
>NA|once|TRBJ1-2|13|TRBV18
TGTGCCAGCTCACTGATAATAGAGTATGGCTACACCTTC
CASSLIIEYGYTF
>NA|NA|TRBJ1-1|12|TRBV7-8
TGTGCCAGCAGTCACAGGGTAGGAGAAGCTTTCTTT
CASSHRVGEAFF
>TRBD1|once|TRBJ1-1|17|TRBV5-6
TGTGCCAGCAGCTGGGGACAGGGGGGACTAATGTACACTGAAGCTTTCTTT
CASSWGQGGLMYTEAFF
>TRBD1|NA|TRBJ1-1|15|TRBV27
TGTGCCAGCAGTTCTCACCGAGGGGGCAACACTGAAGCTTTCTTT
CASSSHRGGNTEAFF
>TRBD1|once|TRBJ2-5|15|TRBV19
TGTGCCAGTAGGGACCGGACAGGAGAAGGAGAGACCCAGTACTTC
CASRDRTGEGETQYF
>TRBD1|once|TRBJ1-4|14|TRBV2
TGTGCCAGCAGGACCGGGACAGGGGACGAAAAACTGTTTTTT
CASRTGTGDEKLFF
>NA|once|TRBJ1-6|14|TRBV2
TGTGCCAGCAGTGAAGGTCTCAGGGAGGTACCCCTCCACTTT
CASSEGLREVPLHF
>NA|NA|TRBJ2-7|14|TRBV6-5
TGTGCCAGCACCGGGGACATTTGGCCCTACGAGCAGTACTTC
CASTGDIWPYEQYF
>NA|NA|TRBJ2-1|13|TRBV28
TGTGCCAGCAGTTCCAACTCGAGGAATGAGCAGTTCTTC
CASSSNSRNEQFF
>NA|NA|TRBJ2-7|14|TRBV6-1
TGTGCCAGCAGACTTCTAGCGCTTTCCTACGAGCAGTACTTC
CASRLLALSYEQYF
>TRBD1|NA|TRBJ2-7|15|TRBV5-4
TGTGCCAGCAGCCCGGGACAGGGGGCCTCCTACGAGCAGTACTTC
CASSPGQGASYEQYF